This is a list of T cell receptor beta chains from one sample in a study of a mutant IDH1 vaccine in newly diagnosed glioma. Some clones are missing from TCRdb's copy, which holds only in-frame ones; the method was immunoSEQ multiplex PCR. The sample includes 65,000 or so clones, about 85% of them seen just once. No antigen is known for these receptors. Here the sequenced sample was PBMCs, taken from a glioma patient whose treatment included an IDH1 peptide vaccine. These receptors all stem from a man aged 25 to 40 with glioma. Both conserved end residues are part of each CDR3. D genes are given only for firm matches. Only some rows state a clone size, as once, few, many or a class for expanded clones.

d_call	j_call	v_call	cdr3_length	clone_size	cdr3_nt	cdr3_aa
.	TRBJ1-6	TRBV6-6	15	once	TGTGCCAGCAGCTCCAAGGGGGGGATTAATTCACCCCTCCACTTT	CASSSKGGINSPLHF
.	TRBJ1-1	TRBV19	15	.	TGTGCCAGTAGTATAGGGAGGTTGGGGCAGAACGAAGCTTTCTTT	CASSIGRLGQNEAFF
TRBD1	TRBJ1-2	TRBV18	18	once	TGTGCCAGCTCACCGATGATGCCCGGGACAGGGAGGTACTATGGCTACACCTTC	CASSPMMPGTGRYYGYTF
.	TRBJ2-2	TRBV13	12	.	TGTGCCAGCAGCTTAGGAGGCGGAGAGCTGTTTTTT	CASSLGGGELFF
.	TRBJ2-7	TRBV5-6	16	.	TGTGCCAGCAGCTTGTCCGGGACGGCGAGCTCCTACGAGCAGTACTTC	CASSLSGTASSYEQYF
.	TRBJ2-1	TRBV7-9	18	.	TGTGCCAGCAGCTTGAGGCAGGGTAGTCAGAAGTCCTACAATGAGCAGTTCTTC	CASSLRQGSQKSYNEQFF
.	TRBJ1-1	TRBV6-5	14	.	TGTGCCAGCAGTTACTCTGGACATGACACTGAAGCTTTCTTT	CASSYSGHDTEAFF
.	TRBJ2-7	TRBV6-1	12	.	TGTGCCAGCAGTGTAGTAGGGAGCGAGCAGTACTTC	CASSVVGSEQYF
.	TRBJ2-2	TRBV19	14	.	TGTGCCAGTAGCGTGACCGGAGGTACCGGGGAGCTGTTTTTT	CASSVTGGTGELFF
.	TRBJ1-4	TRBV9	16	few	TGTGCCAGCAGCGTAGATGAAGGGGCGACGGGAGAAAAACTGTTTTTT	CASSVDEGATGEKLFF
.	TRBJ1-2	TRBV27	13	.	TGTGCCAGCAGTTTGCAGGGATCCTATGGCTACACCTTC	CASSLQGSYGYTF
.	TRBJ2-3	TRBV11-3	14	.	TGTGCCAGCAGCTTAGGGACATCCACAGATACGCAGTATTTT	CASSLGTSTDTQYF
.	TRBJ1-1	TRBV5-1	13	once	TGCGCCAGCAGCTTGGTAGTGGACACTGAAGCTTTCTTT	CASSLVVDTEAFF
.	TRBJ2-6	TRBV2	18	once	TGTGCCAGCAGTGAAAACAGGCCGGGCGGATCTGGGGCCAACGTCCTGACTTTC	CASSENRPGGSGANVLTF
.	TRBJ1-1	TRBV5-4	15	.	TGTGCCAGCAGCGCTCTTTCGAGGGGGGACACTGAAGCTTTCTTT	CASSALSRGDTEAFF
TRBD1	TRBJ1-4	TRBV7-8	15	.	TGTGCCAGCAGTTCCAGGGGACAGACGAATGAAAAACTGTTTTTT	CASSSRGQTNEKLFF
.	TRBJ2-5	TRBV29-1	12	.	TGCAGCGTTGAAGGCCTCCATGGGACCCAGTACTTC	CSVEGLHGTQYF
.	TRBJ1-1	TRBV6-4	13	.	TGTGCCAGCAGTGACAGGGGGAACACTGAAGCTTTCTTT	CASSDRGNTEAFF